This T cell receptor (beta chain) came from a study of cytomegalovirus exposure and HLA in healthy donors. Findings of the study overall: Specific recognition of CMV antigens was confirmed in vitro for a few chains (all CMV-associated).

As regards this clone: The antigen remains undetermined.

V lost 3 bases to trimming and J lost 8 bases, with 16 bases between them. The length of the CDR3 is 14 residues. The germline CDR1 and CDR2 sequences are MGHRA and YSYEKL. The PCR was carried out with 60 Vbeta primers and 13 Jbeta primers. Profiling relied on immunoSEQ multiplex PCR, and the TCRdb table lists in-frame clones only, not all of them. The table includes around 140,000 clones, about 80% detected once. The sequenced material came from PBMCs. This clonotype was obtained from a female donor in good health and CMV-seronegative. The chain carries TRBV4-1 and TRBJ1-2; a weak D match, TRBD1 (6 bases). The CDR3 here is CASSHNGQSAGYTF. CDR3 in DNA: TGCGCCAGCAGCCACAATGGACAGTCGGCCGGCTACACCTTC.